The clone carrying this T cell receptor beta chain was counted between two and nine times. The data originate from a study of patients and donors after allogeneic stem cell transplantation. One entry per CDR3 protein results from TCRdb running MiXCR on the RT-PCR reads. The sample has about 410,000 distinct CDR3 sequences, around 16% seen once. The CDR3 length is 16 residues. V lost 6 bases and J lost 7; bases outside the gene matches: 14. CDR1 and CDR2 (germline): KGHSH, LQKENI. The gene calls are TRBV18 and TRBJ2-1; 8 nucleotides agree with TRBD2. Sequenced sample: blood, either unsorted or a sorted T cell fraction (not recorded which). This clonotype was sampled from a human donor who was either an allogeneic HSCT recipient or a stem cell or donor lymphocyte infusion donor (not recorded which). It is not recorded whose cells these are; they may come from a transplant donor. The CDR3 reads CASSLTPSPSGNEQFF. The CDR3 coding sequence is TGTGCCAGCTCTCTAACCCCCTCCCCTAGCGGGAATGAGCAGTTCTTC.